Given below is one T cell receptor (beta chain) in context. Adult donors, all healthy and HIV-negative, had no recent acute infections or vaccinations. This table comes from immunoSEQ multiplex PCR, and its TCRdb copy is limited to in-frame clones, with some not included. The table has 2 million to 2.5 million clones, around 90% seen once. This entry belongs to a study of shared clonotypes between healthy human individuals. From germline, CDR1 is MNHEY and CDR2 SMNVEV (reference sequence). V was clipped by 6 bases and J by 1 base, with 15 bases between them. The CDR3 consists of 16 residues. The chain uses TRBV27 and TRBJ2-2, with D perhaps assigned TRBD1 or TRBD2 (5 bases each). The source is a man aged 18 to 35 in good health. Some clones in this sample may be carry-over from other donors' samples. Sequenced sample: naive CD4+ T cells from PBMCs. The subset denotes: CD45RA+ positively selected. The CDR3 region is CASSSMGGGNTGELFF. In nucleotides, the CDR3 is TGTGCCAGCAGCTCAATGGGTGGGGGGAACACCGGGGAGCTGTTTTTT.